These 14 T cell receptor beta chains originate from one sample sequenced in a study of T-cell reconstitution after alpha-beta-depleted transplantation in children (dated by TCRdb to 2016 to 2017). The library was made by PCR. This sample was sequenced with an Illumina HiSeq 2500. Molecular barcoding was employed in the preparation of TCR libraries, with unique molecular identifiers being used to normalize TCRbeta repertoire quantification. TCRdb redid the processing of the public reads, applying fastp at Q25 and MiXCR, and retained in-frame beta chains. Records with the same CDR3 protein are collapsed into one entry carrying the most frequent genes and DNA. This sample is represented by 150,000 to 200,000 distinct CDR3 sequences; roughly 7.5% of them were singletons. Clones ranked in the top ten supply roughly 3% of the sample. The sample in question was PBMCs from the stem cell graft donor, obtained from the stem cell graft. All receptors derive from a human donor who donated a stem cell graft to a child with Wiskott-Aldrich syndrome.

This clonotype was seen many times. CDR3 loop: CASSHSGGREQYF. CDR3 sequence (DNA): TGTGCCAGCTCTCATAGCGGCGGTCGTGAGCAGTACTTC. The gene calls are TRBV12-3 or TRBV12-4 and TRBJ2-7, with a tentative D call TRBD2 (6 bases). This CDR3 is built from 13 residues. The ends were cut back, 8 bases at V and 7 bases at J, with 18 bases in the middle.

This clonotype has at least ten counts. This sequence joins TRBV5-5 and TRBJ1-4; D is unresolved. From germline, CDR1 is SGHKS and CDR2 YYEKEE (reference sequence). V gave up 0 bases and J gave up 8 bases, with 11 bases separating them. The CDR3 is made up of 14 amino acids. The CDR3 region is CASSLGHLREKLFF. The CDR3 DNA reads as TGTGCCAGCAGCTTGGGACACTTGCGGGAAAAACTGTTTTTT.

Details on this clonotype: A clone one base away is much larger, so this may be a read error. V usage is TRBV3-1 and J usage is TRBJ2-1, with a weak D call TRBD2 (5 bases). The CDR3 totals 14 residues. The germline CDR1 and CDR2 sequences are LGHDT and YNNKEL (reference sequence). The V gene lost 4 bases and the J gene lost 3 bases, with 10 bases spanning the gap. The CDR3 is CASSRTDYYNEQFF. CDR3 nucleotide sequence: TGTGCCAGCAGCCGGACTGATTACTACAATGAGCAGTTCTTC.

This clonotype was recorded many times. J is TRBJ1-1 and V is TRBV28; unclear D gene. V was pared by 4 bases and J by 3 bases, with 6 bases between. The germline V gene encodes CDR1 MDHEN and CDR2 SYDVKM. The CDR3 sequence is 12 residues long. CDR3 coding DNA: TGTGCCAGCAGTTACCTCGACACTGAAGCTTTCTTT. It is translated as CASSYLDTEAFF.

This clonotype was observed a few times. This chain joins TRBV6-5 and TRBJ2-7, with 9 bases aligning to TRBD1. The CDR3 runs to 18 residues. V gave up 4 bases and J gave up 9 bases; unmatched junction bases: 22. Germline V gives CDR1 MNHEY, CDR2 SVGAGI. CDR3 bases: TGTGCCAGCAGTTCTCCGGGACAGGGCCTTTCCCTTCCACTAGCGCAGTACTTC. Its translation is CASSSPGQGLSLPLAQYF.

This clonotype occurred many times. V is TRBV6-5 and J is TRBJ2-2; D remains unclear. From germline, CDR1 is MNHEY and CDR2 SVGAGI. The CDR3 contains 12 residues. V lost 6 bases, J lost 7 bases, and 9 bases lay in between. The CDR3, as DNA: TGTGCCAGCAGCTTCAGCTTCGGGGAGCTGTTTTTT. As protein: CASSFSFGELFF.

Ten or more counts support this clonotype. The CDR3: CASSFMRRGKNIQYF. The CDR3 coding sequence is TGTGCCAGCAGTTTTATGAGGCGGGGCAAAAACATTCAGTACTTC. The chain is built from TRBV12-3 or TRBV12-4 and TRBJ2-4; tentatively, D is TRBD2 (6 bases). CDR3 length: 15 amino acids. Trimming shortened V by 3 bases and J by 3 bases, and 12 bases separated the two germline ends.

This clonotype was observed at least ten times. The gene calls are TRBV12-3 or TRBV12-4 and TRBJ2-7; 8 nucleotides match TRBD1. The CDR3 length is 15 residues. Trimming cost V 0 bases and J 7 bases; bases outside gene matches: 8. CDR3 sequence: CASSLAGQGAREQYF. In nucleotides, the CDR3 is TGTGCCAGCAGTTTAGCGGGGCAGGGGGCGCGGGAGCAGTACTTC.

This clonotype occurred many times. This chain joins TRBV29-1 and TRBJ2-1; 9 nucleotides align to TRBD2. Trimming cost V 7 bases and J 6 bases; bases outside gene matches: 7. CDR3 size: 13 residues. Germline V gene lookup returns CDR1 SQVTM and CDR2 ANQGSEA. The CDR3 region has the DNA TGCAGCGCAAATAGCGGGAGCCTCAATGAGCAGTTCTTC. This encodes CSANSGSLNEQFF.

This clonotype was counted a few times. The CDR3 reads CASSEWGGVGDEQFF. The DNA of the CDR3 is TGTGCCAGCAGTGAATGGGGGGGAGTAGGCGATGAGCAGTTCTTC. The J gene is TRBJ2-1, the V gene TRBV25-1, with 7 nucleotides matching TRBD2. The CDR3 spans 15 residues. Germline V CDR1 and CDR2: MGHDK, SYGVNS. V trimming: 1 base; J trimming: 8 bases; junction bases outside the gene matches: 8.

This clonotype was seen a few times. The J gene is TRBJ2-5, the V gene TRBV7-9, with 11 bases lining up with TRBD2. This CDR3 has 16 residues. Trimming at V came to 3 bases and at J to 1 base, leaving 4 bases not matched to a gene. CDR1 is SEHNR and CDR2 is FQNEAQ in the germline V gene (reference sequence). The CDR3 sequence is CASSFLAGGFQETQYF. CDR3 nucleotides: TGTGCCAGCAGCTTCCTAGCGGGAGGTTTCCAAGAGACCCAGTACTTC. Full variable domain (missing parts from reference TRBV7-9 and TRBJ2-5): DTGVSQNPRHKITKRGQNVTFRCDPISEHNRLYWYRQTLGQGPEFLTYFQNEAQLEKSRLLSDRFSAERPKGSFSTLEIQRTEQGDSAMYLCASSFLAGGFQETQYFGPGTRLLVL.

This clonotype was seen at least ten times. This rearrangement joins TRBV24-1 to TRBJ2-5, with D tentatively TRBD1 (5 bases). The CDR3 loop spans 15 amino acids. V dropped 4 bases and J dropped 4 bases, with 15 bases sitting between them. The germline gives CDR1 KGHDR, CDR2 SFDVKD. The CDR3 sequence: CATSEPDSFGETQYF. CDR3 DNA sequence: TGTGCCACCAGTGAACCAGACAGTTTTGGAGAGACCCAGTACTTC.

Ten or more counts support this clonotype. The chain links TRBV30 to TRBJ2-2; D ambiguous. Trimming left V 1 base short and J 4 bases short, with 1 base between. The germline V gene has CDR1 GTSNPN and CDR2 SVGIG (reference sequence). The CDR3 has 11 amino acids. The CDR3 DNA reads TGTGCCTGGAGTGCCACCGGGGAGCTGTTTTTT. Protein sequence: CAWSATGELFF.

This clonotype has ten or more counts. The CDR3 DNA reads as TGTGCCAGCAGCTCCCGAGGGGGTGAGCAGTTCTTC. The encoded protein is CASSSRGGEQFF. The chain carries TRBV6-6 and TRBJ2-1, with D maybe TRBD1 (6 bases). CDR3 length equals 12 residues. Trimming took off 6 bases at V and 9 bases at J, with 12 bases between the two ends. The germline CDR1 and CDR2 sequences are MNHNY and SVGAGI (reference sequence).